The clone carrying this T cell receptor (beta chain) was seen many times. Its matching antigen is unknown. The data were taken from a study of T cells in Graves' hyperthyroidism and ophthalmopathy. RNA transcripts gave rise to amplified TCR beta CDR3 regions. The HTBI primer set served for first-round RT-PCR of the TCR CDR3. From the multiplex PCR reads, TCRdb called clonotypes with MiXCR, one entry per CDR3 protein. The table shows around 600,000 distinct CDR3 sequences, with more than 15% occurring only once. The CDR3 sequence is 14 residues long. Germline V gene sequence: CDR1 SGDLS, CDR2 YYNGEE. The ends were cut back, 4 bases at V and 6 bases at J, with 11 bases in the middle. It was uncontrolled infection, other autoimmune disease, pregnancy or lactation that excluded patients. The study, taken as a whole, reports: A model of 13 V-J features distinguished ophthalmopathy from stable hyperthyroidism.

The sequencing input was blood. This clonotype was sampled from a woman between 40 and 55 years old with Graves' ophthalmopathy. The genes are TRBV9 and TRBJ1-6; TRBD1 is a possible D gene (6 bases). The CDR3 is CASSRGGTNSPLHF. CDR3 DNA sequence: TGTGCCAGCAGCAGAGGGGGAACTAATTCACCCCTCCACTTT. The full variable domain, in which reference TRBV9 and TRBJ1-6 provide the parts outside the CDR3, is DSGVTQTPKHLITATGQRVTLRCSPRSGDLSVYWYQQSLDQGLQFLIQYYNGEERAKGNILERFSAQQFPDLHSELNLSSLELGDSALYFCASSRGGTNSPLHFGNGTRLTVT.